These 5 T cell receptor beta chains originate from one sample sequenced in a study of blood T cells in healthy people across ages. A second PCR of roughly 7 to 11 cycles used a sample-barcoded 5' primer and a J-beta primer mix. TCRdb reprocessed the 5' RACE reads via MiXCR and lists one record per CDR3 protein. The table records nearly 800,000 distinct CDR3 sequences, around three fifths of them present only once. Sample: blood. The receptor source for this set is a man in his forties or fifties in good health.

This clonotype was observed a handful of times. The chain's CDR3 is CASSKAEGGSETQYF. For the CDR3, the DNA is TGTGCCAGCAGCAAAGCGGAGGGGGGGTCGGAGACCCAGTACTTC. The genes are TRBV21-1 and TRBJ2-5; the table's D call, TRBD1, was not checked against the DNA. TRBV21-1 is noted as a pseudogene. The CDR3 totals 15 residues.

V is TRBV18 and J is TRBJ2-1; D perhaps matches TRBD1 (5 bases). The DNA end is more similar to TRBJ2-7, so the J call may be wrong. The CDR3 sequence is 12 residues long. Germline-derived CDR1 and CDR2 are KGHSH and LQKENI. The DNA of the CDR3 is TGTGCCAGCTCACCGACAGCGACCGAGCAGTACTTC. Its translation is CASSPTATEQYF.

The V gene is TRBV30, the J gene TRBJ1-2; no firm D call. Germline values: CDR1 GTSNPN, CDR2 SVGIG (reference sequence). The CDR3 has 17 amino acids. Trimming removed 4 bases at V and 7 bases at J, with 28 bases between. This CDR3 is CAWNEGWANSGRGGYTF. The CDR3, as DNA: TGTGCCTGGAACGAGGGTTGGGCGAACAGCGGACGCGGTGGCTACACCTTC.

The DNA for the CDR3 is TGCAGTCTCACCGGGGCTAGCGGGAAAGGGGACGAGCAGTACTTC. This translates into CSLTGASGKGDEQYF. The rearrangement joins TRBV20-1 to TRBJ2-7; 9 positions agree with TRBD2. The CDR3 length is 15 residues. Germline-derived CDR1 and CDR2 are DFQATT and SNEGSKA (reference sequence). Trimming removed 8 bases from V and 5 bases from J; junction bases left unmatched: 16.

CDR3 amino acids: CASGGTGTGGYTF. The CDR3 coding sequence is TGTGCTAGTGGGGGAACCGGGACAGGGGGCTACACCTTC. This rearrangement joins TRBV12-5 to TRBJ1-2; 9 nucleotides agree with TRBD1. There are 13 residues in the CDR3. V was pared by 6 bases and J by 8 bases, with 7 bases of the junction left unmatched. From germline, CDR1 is LGHNT and CDR2 FRNRAP.